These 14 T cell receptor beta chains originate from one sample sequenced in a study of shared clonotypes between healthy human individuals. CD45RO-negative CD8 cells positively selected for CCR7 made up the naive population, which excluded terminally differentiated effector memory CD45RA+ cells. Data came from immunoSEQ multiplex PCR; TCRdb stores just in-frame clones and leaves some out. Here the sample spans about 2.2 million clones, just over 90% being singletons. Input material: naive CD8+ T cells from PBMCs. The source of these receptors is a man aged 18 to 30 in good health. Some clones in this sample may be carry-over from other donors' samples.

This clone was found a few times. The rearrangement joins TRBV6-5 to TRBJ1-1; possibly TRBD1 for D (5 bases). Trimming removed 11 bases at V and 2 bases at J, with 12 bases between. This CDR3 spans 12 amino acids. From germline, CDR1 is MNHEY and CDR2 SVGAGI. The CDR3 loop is CAVRGGNTEAFF. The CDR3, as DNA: TGTGCCGTCCGGGGGGGTAACACTGAAGCTTTCTTT.

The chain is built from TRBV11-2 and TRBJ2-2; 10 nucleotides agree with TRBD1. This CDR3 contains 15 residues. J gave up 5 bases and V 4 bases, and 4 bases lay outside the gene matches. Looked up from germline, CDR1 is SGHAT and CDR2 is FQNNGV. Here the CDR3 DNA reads TGTGCCAGCAGCTGGGGACAGGGGAGGACCGGGGAGCTGTTTTTT. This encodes CASSWGQGRTGELFF.

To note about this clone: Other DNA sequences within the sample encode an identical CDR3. CDR3 protein: CASSLDWSSYNEQFF. The CDR3 DNA reads TGTGCCAGCAGCTTGGACTGGAGCTCCTACAATGAGCAGTTCTTC. The chain carries TRBV7-9 and TRBJ2-1; possibly TRBD2 for D (5 bases). This CDR3 is 15 amino acids long. V shed 3 bases and J shed 0 bases, with 9 bases lying between them. Germline V gene sequence: CDR1 SEHNR, CDR2 FQNEAQ (reference sequence).

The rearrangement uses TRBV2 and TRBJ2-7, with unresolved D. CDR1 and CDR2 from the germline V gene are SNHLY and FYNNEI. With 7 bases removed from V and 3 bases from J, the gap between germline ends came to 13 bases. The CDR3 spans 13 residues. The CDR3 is CASTRQESYEQYF. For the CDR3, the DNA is TGTGCCAGCACCCGTCAGGAAAGCTACGAGCAGTACTTC.

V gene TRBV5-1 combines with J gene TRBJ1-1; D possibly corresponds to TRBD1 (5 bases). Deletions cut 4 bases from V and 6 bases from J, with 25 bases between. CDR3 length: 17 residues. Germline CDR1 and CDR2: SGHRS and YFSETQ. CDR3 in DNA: TGCGCCAGCAGCCCGCTCGTTGTGGGGGGGTATAACGCTGAAGCTTTCTTT. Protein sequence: CASSPLVVGGYNAEAFF.

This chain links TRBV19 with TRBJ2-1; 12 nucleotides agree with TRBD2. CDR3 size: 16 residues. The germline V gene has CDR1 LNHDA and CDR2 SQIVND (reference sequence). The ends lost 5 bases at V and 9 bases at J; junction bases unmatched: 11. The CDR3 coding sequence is TGTGCCAGTAGTCCCCCCACTAGCGGGAGGCGTAGTGAGCAGTTCTTC. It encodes CASSPPTSGRRSEQFF.

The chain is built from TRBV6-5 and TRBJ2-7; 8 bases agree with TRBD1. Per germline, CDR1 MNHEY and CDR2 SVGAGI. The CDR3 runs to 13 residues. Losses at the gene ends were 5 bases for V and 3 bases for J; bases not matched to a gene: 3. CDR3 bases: TGTGCCAGCAGTGCCAGGGGGCTCTACGAGCAGTACTTC. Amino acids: CASSARGLYEQYF.

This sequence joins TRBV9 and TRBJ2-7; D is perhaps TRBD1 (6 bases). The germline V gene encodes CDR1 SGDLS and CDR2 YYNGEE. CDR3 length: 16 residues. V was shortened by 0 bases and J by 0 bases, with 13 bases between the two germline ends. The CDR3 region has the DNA TGTGCCAGCAGCGTAGCTCCAGGGGTCCCCTCCTACGAGCAGTACTTC. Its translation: CASSVAPGVPSYEQYF.

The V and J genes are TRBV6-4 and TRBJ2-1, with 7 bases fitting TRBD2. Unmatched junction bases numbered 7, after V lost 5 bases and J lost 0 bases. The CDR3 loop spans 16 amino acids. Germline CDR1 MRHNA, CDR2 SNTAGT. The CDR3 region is CASSFVGGSSYNEQFF. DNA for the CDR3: TGTGCCAGCAGTTTCGTCGGCGGGAGCTCCTACAATGAGCAGTTCTTC.

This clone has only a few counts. CDR3 sequence reads: CAISETAGNQPQHF. DNA for the CDR3: TGTGCCATCAGTGAGACGGCGGGGAATCAGCCCCAGCATTTT. The rearrangement uses TRBV10-3 and TRBJ1-5, with no clear D. Germline lookup yields CDR1 ENHRY and CDR2 SYGVKD. The CDR3 has 14 amino acids. Trimming stripped 2 bases from V and 4 bases from J, with 9 bases between.

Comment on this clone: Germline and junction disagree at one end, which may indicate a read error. The CDR3, as DNA: TGTGCCAGCAACGTAGCGGGAGGGTCCTACGAGCAGTACTTC. Its translation is CASNVAGGSYEQYF. This chain joins TRBV9 and TRBJ2-7, with 11 bases matching TRBD2. The germline V gene has CDR1 SGDLS and CDR2 YYNGEE. The CDR3 loop spans 14 amino acids.

CDR3 nucleotides: TGCGCCAGCAGCTTGGAAGTCAGCTTCATGAACACTGAAGCTTTCTTT. Translating it yields CASSLEVSFMNTEAFF. The chain has TRBV5-1 and TRBJ1-1; the D is unclear. Per the germline V gene, CDR1 is SGHRS and CDR2 is YFSETQ. The ends were cut back, 0 bases at V and 0 bases at J, with 12 bases in the middle. CDR3 length: 16 residues.

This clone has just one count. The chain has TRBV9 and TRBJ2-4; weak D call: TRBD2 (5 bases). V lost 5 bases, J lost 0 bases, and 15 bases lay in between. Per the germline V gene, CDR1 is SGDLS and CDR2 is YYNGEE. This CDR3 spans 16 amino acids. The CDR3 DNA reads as TGTGCCAGCAGTGAGGGAGACCACCTAGCCAAAAACATTCAGTACTTC. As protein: CASSEGDHLAKNIQYF. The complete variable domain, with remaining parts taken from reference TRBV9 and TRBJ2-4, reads DSGVTQTPKHLITATGQRVTLRCSPRSGDLSVYWYQQSLDQGLQFLIQYYNGEERAKGNILERFSAQQFPDLHSELNLSSLELGDSALYFCASSEGDHLAKNIQYFGAGTRLSVL.

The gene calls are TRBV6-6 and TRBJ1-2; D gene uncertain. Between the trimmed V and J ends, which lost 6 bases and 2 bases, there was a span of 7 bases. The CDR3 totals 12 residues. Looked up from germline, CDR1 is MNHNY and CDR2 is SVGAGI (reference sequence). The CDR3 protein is CASRPLNYGYTF. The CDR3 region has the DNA TGTGCCAGCAGACCTTTAAACTATGGCTACACCTTC.